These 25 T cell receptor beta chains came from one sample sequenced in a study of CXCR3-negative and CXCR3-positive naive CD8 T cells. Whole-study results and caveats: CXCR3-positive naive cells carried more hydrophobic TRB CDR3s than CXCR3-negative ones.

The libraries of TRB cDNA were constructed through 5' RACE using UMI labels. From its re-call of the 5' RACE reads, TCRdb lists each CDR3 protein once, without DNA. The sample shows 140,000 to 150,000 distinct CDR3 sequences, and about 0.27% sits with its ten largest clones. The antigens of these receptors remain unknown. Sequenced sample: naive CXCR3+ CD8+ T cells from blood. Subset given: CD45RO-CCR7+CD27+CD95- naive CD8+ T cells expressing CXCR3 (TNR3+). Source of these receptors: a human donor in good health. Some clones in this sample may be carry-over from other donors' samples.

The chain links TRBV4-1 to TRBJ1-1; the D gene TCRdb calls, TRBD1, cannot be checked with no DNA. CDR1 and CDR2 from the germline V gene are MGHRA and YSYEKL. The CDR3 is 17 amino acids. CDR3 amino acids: CASSQVLTGGSNTEAFF.

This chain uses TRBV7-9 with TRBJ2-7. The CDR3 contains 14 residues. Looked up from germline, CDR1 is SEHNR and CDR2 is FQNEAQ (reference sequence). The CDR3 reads CASSGRQSSYEQYF.

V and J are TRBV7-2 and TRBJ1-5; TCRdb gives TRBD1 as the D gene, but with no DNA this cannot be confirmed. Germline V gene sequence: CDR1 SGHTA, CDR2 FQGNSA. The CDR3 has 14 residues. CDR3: CASSHWDRGEPQHF.

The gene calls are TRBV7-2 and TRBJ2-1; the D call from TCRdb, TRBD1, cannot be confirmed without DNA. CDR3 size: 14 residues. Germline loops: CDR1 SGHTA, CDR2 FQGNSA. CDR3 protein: CASSLVGGASEQFF.

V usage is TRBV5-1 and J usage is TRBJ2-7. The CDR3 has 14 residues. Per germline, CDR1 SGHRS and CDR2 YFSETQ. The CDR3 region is CASSMDGSPYEQYF.

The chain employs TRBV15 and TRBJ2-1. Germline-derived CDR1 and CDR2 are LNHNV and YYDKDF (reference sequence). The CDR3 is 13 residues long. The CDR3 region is CATSRDRTNPQFF.

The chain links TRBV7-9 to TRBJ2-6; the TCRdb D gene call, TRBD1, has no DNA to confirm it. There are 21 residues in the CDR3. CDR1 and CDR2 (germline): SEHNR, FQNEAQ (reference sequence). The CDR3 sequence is CASSPWMAPGTGGSGANVLTF.

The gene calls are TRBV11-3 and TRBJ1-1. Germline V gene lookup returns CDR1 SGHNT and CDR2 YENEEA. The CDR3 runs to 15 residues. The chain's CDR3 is CASSLDAGKNTEAFF.

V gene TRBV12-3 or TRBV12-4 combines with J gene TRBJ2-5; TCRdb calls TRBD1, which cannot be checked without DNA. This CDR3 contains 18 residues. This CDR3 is CASNRPGPRGGAGETQYF.

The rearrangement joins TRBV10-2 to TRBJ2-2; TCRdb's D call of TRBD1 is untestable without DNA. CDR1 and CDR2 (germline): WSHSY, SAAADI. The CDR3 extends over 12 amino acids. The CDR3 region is CASGGNTGELFF.

The CDR3 region is CSVRGTGRGEQFF. This sequence joins TRBV29-1 and TRBJ2-1; no DNA is available, so the TRBD1 call from TCRdb remains unchecked. Per germline, CDR1 SQVTM and CDR2 ANQGSEA. This CDR3 region has 13 residues.

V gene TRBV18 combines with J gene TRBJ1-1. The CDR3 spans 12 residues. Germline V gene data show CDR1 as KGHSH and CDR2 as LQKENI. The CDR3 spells CASSPQNTEAFF.

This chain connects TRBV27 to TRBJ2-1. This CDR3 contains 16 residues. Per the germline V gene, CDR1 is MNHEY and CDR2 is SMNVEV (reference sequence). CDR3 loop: CASSLEFETFYNEQFF.

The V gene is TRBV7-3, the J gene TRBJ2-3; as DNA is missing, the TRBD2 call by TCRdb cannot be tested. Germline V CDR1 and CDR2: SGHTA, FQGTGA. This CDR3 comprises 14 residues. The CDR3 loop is CASSLEGGQDTQYF.

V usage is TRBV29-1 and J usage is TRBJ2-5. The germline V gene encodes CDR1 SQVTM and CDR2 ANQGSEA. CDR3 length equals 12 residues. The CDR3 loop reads CSVVSGGETQYF.

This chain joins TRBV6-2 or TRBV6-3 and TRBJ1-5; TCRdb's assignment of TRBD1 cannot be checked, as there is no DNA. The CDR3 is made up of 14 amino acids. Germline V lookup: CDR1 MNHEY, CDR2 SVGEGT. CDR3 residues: CASSWRQGWEPQHF.

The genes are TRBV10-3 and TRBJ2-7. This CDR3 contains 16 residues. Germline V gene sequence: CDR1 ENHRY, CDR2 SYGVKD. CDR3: CAISELESLGIYEQYF.

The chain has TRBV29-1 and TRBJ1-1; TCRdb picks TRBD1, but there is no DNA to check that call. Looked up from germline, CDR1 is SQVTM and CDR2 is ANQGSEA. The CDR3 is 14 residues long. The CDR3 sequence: CSVAPTGMNTEAFF.

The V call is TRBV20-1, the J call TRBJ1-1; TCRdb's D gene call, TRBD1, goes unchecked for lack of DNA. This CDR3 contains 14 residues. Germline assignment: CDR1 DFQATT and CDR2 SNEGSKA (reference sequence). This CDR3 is CSARDRPPGTEAFF.

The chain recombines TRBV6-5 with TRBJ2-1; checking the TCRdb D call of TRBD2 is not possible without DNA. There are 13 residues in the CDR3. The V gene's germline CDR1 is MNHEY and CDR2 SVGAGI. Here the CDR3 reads CASSYSSKRELFF.

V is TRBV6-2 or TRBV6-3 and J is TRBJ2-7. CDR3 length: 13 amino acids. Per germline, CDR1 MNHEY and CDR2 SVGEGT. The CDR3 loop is CASSYEEYYEQYF.

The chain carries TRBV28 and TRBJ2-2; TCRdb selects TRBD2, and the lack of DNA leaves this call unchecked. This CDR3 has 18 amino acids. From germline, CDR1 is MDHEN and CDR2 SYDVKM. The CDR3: CASGHLDTAIANTGELFF.

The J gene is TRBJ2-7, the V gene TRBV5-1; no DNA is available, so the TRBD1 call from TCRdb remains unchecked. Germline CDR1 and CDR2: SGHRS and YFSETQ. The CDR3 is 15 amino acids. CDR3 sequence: CASSLEGRGTYEQYF. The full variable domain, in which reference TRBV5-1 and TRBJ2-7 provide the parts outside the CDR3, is KAGVTQTPRYLIKTRGQQVTLSCSPISGHRSVSWYQQTPGQGLQFLFEYFSETQRNKGNFPGRFSGRQFSNSRSEMNVSTLELGDSALYLCASSLEGRGTYEQYFGPGTRLTVT.

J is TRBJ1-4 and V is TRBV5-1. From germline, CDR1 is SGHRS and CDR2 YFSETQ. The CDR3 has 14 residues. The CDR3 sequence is CAGSLLSTNEKLFF.

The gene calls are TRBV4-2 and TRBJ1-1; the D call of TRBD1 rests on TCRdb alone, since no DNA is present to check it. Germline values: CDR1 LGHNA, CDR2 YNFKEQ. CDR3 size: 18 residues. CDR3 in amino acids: CASSLKTGQGKTGTEAFF.